A single sample gave rise to the 27 T cell receptor beta chains below, sequenced in a study of technical replicates of blood from several donors. Profiled with immunoSEQ multiplex PCR; TCRdb holds only in-frame clones, not every one. The sample records around 50,000 clones, 94% being singletons. Sequenced material: T cells isolated from PBMCs. The origin of the receptors is a human donor in good health.

The chain is built from TRBV6-5 and TRBJ2-7; 11 bases align to TRBD1. This CDR3 comprises 14 residues. CDR1 and CDR2 from the germline V gene are MNHEY and SVGAGI. J gave up 3 bases and V 7 bases, and 5 bases lay outside the gene matches. The CDR3 coding sequence is TGTGCCAGCACCCCCGGGACAGGGGGCTACGAGCAGTACTTC. It specifies CASTPGTGGYEQYF.

The chain uses TRBV5-1 and TRBJ1-2, with TRBD1 as a possible D gene (5 bases). This CDR3 spans 14 amino acids. V was shortened by 0 bases and J by 8 bases, with 14 bases between the two germline ends. Germline V gene lookup returns CDR1 SGHRS and CDR2 YFSETQ. CDR3 sequence reads: CASSLGGDGSGYTF. DNA for the CDR3: TGCGCCAGCAGCTTGGGGGGGGACGGCAGCGGCTACACCTTC.

This sequence joins TRBV5-1 and TRBJ1-5; D remains unclear. Germline V lookup: CDR1 SGHRS, CDR2 YFSETQ. This CDR3 has 18 amino acids. The V gene lost 1 base and the J gene lost 0 bases, with 17 bases spanning the gap. The CDR3 spells CASSLFPRGQNSNQPQHF. Here the CDR3 DNA reads TGCGCCAGCAGCTTGTTCCCGAGAGGCCAAAATAGCAATCAGCCCCAGCATTTT.

V and J are TRBV9 and TRBJ2-5, with 8 bases that match TRBD2. The CDR3 has 15 residues. Germline assignment: CDR1 SGDLS and CDR2 YYNGEE. The V gene end was trimmed by 0 bases and the J gene end by 5 bases; junction bases not matched to a gene: 6. As DNA, the CDR3 is TGTGCCAGCAGCGTAGACGGGGGGGCATGGGAGACCCAGTACTTC. Its protein product is CASSVDGGAWETQYF.

The genes are TRBV6-5 and TRBJ1-5; TRBD1 aligns across 9 bases. This CDR3 contains 14 residues. V shed 5 bases, J shed 8 bases, and the junction held 7 bases outside the gene matches. The germline V gene encodes CDR1 MNHEY and CDR2 SVGAGI. CDR3 nucleotide sequence: TGTGCCAGCAGTCCAACAGGGGGCTTTGAGCCCCAGCATTTT. This codes for CASSPTGGFEPQHF.

The sample holds a few counts of this clone. The rearrangement joins TRBV28 to TRBJ1-1; D is ambiguous. From germline, CDR1 is MDHEN and CDR2 SYDVKM. CDR3 length equals 12 residues. The V end lost 5 bases, the J end lost 9 bases, and 13 bases lay between the germline ends. Here the CDR3 DNA reads TGTGCCAGCAGTCCAATCGGGTTGCAAGCTTTCTTT. Translating it yields CASSPIGLQAFF.

The chain couples TRBV5-1 to TRBJ2-7; D not resolved. CDR1 is SGHRS, CDR2 YFSETQ, per germline. The CDR3 sequence is 14 residues long. V dropped 0 bases and J dropped 5 bases, with 12 bases sitting between them. CDR3 amino acids: CASSLGDRQHEQYF. The CDR3 region has the DNA TGCGCCAGCAGCTTGGGAGATCGACAACACGAGCAGTACTTC. The whole variable domain, filled in from reference TRBV5-1 and TRBJ2-7, reads KAGVTQTPRYLIKTRGQQVTLSCSPISGHRSVSWYQQTPGQGLQFLFEYFSETQRNKGNFPGRFSGRQFSNSRSEMNVSTLELGDSALYLCASSLGDRQHEQYFGPGTRLTVT.

The chain joins TRBV10-3 to TRBJ2-2; TRBD1 matches at 7 bases. This CDR3 has 15 residues. V was pared by 8 bases and J by 6 bases, with 12 bases of the junction left unmatched. Germline CDR1 reads ENHRY; CDR2 reads SYGVKD. CDR3 protein: CAISTTGLGAGELFF. The DNA of the CDR3 is TGTGCCATCTCGACGACAGGGCTTGGTGCCGGGGAGCTGTTTTTT.

The chain combines TRBV6-5 with TRBJ2-7; D gene ambiguous. CDR3 size: 13 residues. In germline, CDR1 is MNHEY, CDR2 SVGAGI. V was cut by 7 bases and J by 3 bases, with 13 bases left in between. CDR3 residues: CASKYPGSYEQYF. In nucleotides, the CDR3 is TGTGCCAGCAAATATCCCGGTAGCTACGAGCAGTACTTC.

The V and J genes are TRBV7-6 and TRBJ1-3, with D hard to call. The CDR3 runs 15 residues. Trimming took off 5 bases at V and 4 bases at J, with 15 bases between the two ends. Germline values: CDR1 SGHVS, CDR2 FNYEAQ. DNA of the CDR3: TGTGCCAGCAGCCTCCACCTACGGGAAGGAAACACCATATATTTT. As protein: CASSLHLREGNTIYF.

This sequence joins TRBV6-5 and TRBJ1-2, with D possibly TRBD1 on 5 matching bases. The CDR3 spans 11 residues. V lost 6 bases and J lost 4, with 6 bases in between. In germline, CDR1 is MNHEY, CDR2 SVGAGI. CDR3 nucleotide sequence: TGTGCCAGCAGAACAGGCTATGGCTACACCTTC. Translation: CASRTGYGYTF.

The J gene is TRBJ1-1, the V gene TRBV11-3, with a tentative D call TRBD1 (5 bases). Trimming took 2 bases from V and 3 from J, leaving 13 bases between them. The CDR3 consists of 15 residues. Germline loops: CDR1 SGHNT, CDR2 YENEEA. The CDR3 sequence is CASSLPWDSHTEAFF. In nucleotides, the CDR3 is TGTGCCAGCAGCTTACCTTGGGACTCCCACACTGAAGCTTTCTTT.

This chain uses TRBV5-1 with TRBJ2-5, with D tentatively TRBD1 (6 bases). The germline CDR1 and CDR2 sequences are SGHRS and YFSETQ. This CDR3 is 14 amino acids long. Trimming took off 1 base at V and 2 bases at J, with 9 bases between the two ends. CDR3 sequence (DNA): TGCGCCAGCAGCTTGTCAGGGGCACAAGAGACCCAGTACTTC. As protein: CASSLSGAQETQYF.

V and J are TRBV6-5 and TRBJ2-7, with TRBD2 identical over 12 bases. Germline V CDR1 and CDR2: MNHEY, SVGAGI. CDR3 length: 14 amino acids. Trimming took 7 bases from V and 4 from J; bases not matched to a gene: 5. DNA for the CDR3: TGTGCCAGCATGAGACTAGCGGGAGATTACGAGCAGTACTTC. Its protein product is CASMRLAGDYEQYF.

The rearrangement uses TRBV7-9 and TRBJ1-3; TRBD1 matches 8 bases. V lost 2 bases and J lost 2; bases outside the gene matches: 11. Germline assignment: CDR1 SEHNR and CDR2 FQNEAQ (reference sequence). This CDR3 region has 18 residues. The CDR3 spells CASSLQGASGVAGNTIYF. In nucleotides, the CDR3 is TGTGCCAGCAGCTTACAGGGGGCTTCAGGGGTCGCTGGAAACACCATATATTTT.

The CDR3 is CATSSSEGQSYEQYF. The CDR3 DNA sequence: TGTGCCACCAGCAGCTCTGAGGGACAGTCGTACGAGCAGTACTTC. The J gene is TRBJ2-7, the V gene TRBV15; TRBD1 aligns across 7 bases. V trimming: 3 bases; J trimming: 4 bases; junction bases outside the gene matches: 9. There are 15 residues in the CDR3. Looked up from germline, CDR1 is LNHNV and CDR2 is YYDKDF (reference sequence).

The CDR3 protein is CASRWAGALAKNIQYF. In DNA form, the CDR3 reads TGTGCCAGCAGGTGGGCGGGTGCTCTAGCCAAAAACATTCAGTACTTC. The rearrangement uses TRBV28 and TRBJ2-4; maybe TRBD2 (5 bases). This CDR3 has 16 amino acids. The V and J ends lost 6 bases and 0 bases respectively, with 15 bases between them. Germline assignment: CDR1 MDHEN and CDR2 SYDVKM.

The chain is built from TRBV28 and TRBJ1-2, with 7 positions matching TRBD1. Germline trimming cut 6 bases from V and 7 bases from J; bases unmatched to any gene: 8. This CDR3 has 13 residues. In germline, CDR1 is MDHEN, CDR2 SYDVKM. CDR3 DNA: TGTGCCAGCAGCTCCGGACAGGCGCCTGGCTACACCTTC. Its protein product is CASSSGQAPGYTF.

This chain links TRBV10-1 with TRBJ2-7, with D maybe TRBD1 (6 bases). The CDR3 length is 13 residues. CDR1 and CDR2 from the germline V gene are WNHNN and SYGVQD (reference sequence). V was cut by 9 bases and J by 0 bases, with 12 bases left in between. Here the CDR3 reads CASSQGPSYEQYF. Written as DNA, the CDR3 is TGCGCCAGTTCTCAGGGGCCCTCCTACGAGCAGTACTTC.

The chain has TRBV7-9 and TRBJ1-2; 7 nucleotides align to TRBD1. J was trimmed by 2 bases and V by 4 bases; bases with no gene match: 16. CDR3 length: 18 residues. CDR1 is SEHNR and CDR2 is FQNEAQ in the germline V gene (reference sequence). For the CDR3, the DNA is TGTGCCAGCAGCTCAATTTTAGGGGGCACTCAGGGGAACTATGGCTACACCTTC. Translation gives CASSSILGGTQGNYGYTF.

The J gene is TRBJ2-6, the V gene TRBV12-5; 8 bases are a match to TRBD1. The V gene end was trimmed by 6 bases and the J gene end by 2 bases; junction bases not matched to a gene: 9. The CDR3 is 17 residues long. The germline V gene has CDR1 LGHNT and CDR2 FRNRAP. The CDR3 loop is CASGTGTGRTGANVLTF. CDR3 bases: TGTGCTAGTGGAACCGGGACAGGAAGGACTGGGGCCAACGTCCTGACTTTC.

This chain links TRBV7-6 with TRBJ2-3; 9 bases map to TRBD2. CDR3 size: 14 residues. In germline, CDR1 is SGHVS, CDR2 FNYEAQ. Losses at the gene ends were 7 bases for V and 2 bases for J; bases not matched to a gene: 4. CDR3 sequence (DNA): TGTGCCAGCAAGGCGGGGGGGTACACAGATACGCAGTATTTT. This encodes CASKAGGYTDTQYF.

The chain uses TRBV5-1 and TRBJ1-3; unclear D gene. Deletions cut 0 bases from V and 0 bases from J, with 7 bases between. The germline gives CDR1 SGHRS, CDR2 YFSETQ. CDR3 length: 15 amino acids. The CDR3 sequence is CASSLGESSGNTIYF. CDR3 DNA: TGCGCCAGCAGCTTGGGTGAGAGCTCTGGAAACACCATATATTTT.

This clone was found a few times. This rearrangement joins TRBV7-8 to TRBJ1-3; D is ambiguous. The germline CDR1 and CDR2 sequences are SGHVS and FQNEAQ. The CDR3 runs 16 residues. V lost 3 bases and J lost 0, with 12 bases in between. The CDR3 sequence: CASSLRGLSSGNTIYF. CDR3 nucleotides: TGTGCCAGCAGCTTGAGAGGGTTGAGCTCTGGAAACACCATATATTTT.

This chain links TRBV5-1 with TRBJ1-1; TRBD1 might be the D (5 bases). The CDR3 spans 15 residues. Germline V lookup: CDR1 SGHRS, CDR2 YFSETQ. V was pared by 4 bases and J by 1 base, with 14 bases between. CDR3 region: CASSPFGHKNTEAFF. The DNA for the CDR3 is TGCGCCAGCAGCCCCTTCGGACACAAGAACACTGAAGCTTTCTTT. The full variable domain, with the rest looked up from reference TRBV5-1 and TRBJ1-1, is KAGVTQTPRYLIKTRGQQVTLSCSPISGHRSVSWYQQTPGQGLQFLFEYFSETQRNKGNFPGRFSGRQFSNSRSEMNVSTLELGDSALYLCASSPFGHKNTEAFFGQGTRLTVV.

The V call is TRBV14, the J call TRBJ2-7; 10 bases are a match to TRBD2. The germline CDR1 and CDR2 sequences are SGHDN and FVKESK. This CDR3 is 15 amino acids long. The junction had 6 bases not matched to a gene; V was cut back by 4 bases and J by 3 bases. DNA for the CDR3: TGTGCCAGCAGCCTTCCGGGACTAGCGAACTACGAGCAGTACTTC. Amino acid sequence: CASSLPGLANYEQYF.

The CDR3 is CASSPPRDTSYNEQFF. The CDR3 DNA reads TGTGCCAGCTCACCACCGAGGGACACATCCTACAATGAGCAGTTCTTC. The J gene is TRBJ2-1, the V gene TRBV18; tentatively, D is TRBD1 (6 bases). V was pared by 0 bases and J by 1 base, with 10 bases between. Germline loops: CDR1 KGHSH, CDR2 LQKENI. The CDR3 loop spans 16 amino acids. The full variable domain, rest sourced from reference TRBV18 and TRBJ2-1, is NAGVMQNPRHLVRRRGQEARLRCSPMKGHSHVYWYRQLPEEGLKFMVYLQKENIIDESGMPKERFSAEFPKEGPSILRIQQVVRGDSAAYFCASSPPRDTSYNEQFFGPGTRLTVL.